What follows is one TCR beta chain and its context. The antigen remains unidentified. The method was immunoSEQ multiplex PCR; TCRdb's version includes in-frame clones alone and lacks a portion of them. The repertoire holds tens of thousands of clones, with approximately 90% as singletons. J lost 2 bases, V lost 0 bases, and 5 bases had no gene match. Germline loops: CDR1 MNHEY, CDR2 SVGAGI. This CDR3 is 16 amino acids long. This sample stems from a study of monozygotic twins with cystic fibrosis. General study results and limits: The repertoire was suggested to be naive-dominated, clonality median around 0.0095.

The sample was blood. The TCR comes from a girl aged 2 to 10 with cystic fibrosis. The chain recombines TRBV6-5 with TRBJ2-3; TRBD1 matches at 7 bases. The CDR3 DNA reads TGTGCCAGCAGTTACTCGAAGGGGACAGTCACAGATACGCAGTATTTT. Its protein is CASSYSKGTVTDTQYF.